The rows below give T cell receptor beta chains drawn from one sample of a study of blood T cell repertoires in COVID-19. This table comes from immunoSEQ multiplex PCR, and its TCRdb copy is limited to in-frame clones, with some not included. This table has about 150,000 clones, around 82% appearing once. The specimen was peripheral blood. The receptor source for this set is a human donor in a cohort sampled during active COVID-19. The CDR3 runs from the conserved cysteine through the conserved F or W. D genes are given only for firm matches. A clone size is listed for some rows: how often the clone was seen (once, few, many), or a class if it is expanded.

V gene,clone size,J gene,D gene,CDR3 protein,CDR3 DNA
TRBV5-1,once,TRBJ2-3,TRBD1,CASSLQGAPTDTQYF,TGCGCCAGCAGCTTACAGGGGGCGCCGACAGATACGCAGTATTTT
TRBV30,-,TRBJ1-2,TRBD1,CAWKDRGFLGYTF,TGTGCCTGGAAGGACAGGGGGTTCCTTGGCTACACCTTC
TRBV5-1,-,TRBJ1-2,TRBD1,CASSPAGGSYGYTF,TGCGCCAGCAGCCCAGCAGGGGGCTCCTATGGCTACACCTTC
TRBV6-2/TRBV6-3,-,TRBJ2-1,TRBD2,CASSETGGPYNEQFF,TGTGCCAGCAGTGAGACGGGAGGGCCATACAATGAGCAGTTCTTC
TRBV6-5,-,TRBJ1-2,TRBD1,CASSYSGTGVGGYTF,TGTGCCAGCAGTTACTCTGGGACAGGAGTGGGAGGCTACACCTTC
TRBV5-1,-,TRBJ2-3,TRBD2,CATAGGALTDTQYF,TGCGCCACGGCGGGGGGGGCCCTCACAGATACGCAGTATTTT
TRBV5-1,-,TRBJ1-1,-,CASSLVGLNTEAFF,TGCGCCAGCAGCTTGGTGGGCTTGAACACTGAAGCTTTCTTT
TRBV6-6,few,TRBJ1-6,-,CASREYNSPLHF,TGTGCCAGCCGGGAGTATAATTCACCCCTCCACTTT
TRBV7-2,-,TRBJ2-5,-,CASSPRGQETQYF,TGTGCCAGCAGCCCCAGAGGCCAAGAGACCCAGTACTTC
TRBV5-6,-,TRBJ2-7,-,CASSLIGDSDEQYF,TGTGCCAGCAGCTTGATCGGGGACTCGGACGAGCAGTACTTC
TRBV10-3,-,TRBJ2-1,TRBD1,CAIRTGGFYNEQFF,TGTGCCATCAGGACAGGGGGCTTCTACAATGAGCAGTTCTTC
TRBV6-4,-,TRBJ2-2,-,CASSHRTGELFF,TGTGCCAGCAGTCACAGAACCGGGGAGCTGTTTTTT
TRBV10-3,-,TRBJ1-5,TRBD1,CAISTGDANQPQHF,TGTGCCATCTCCACAGGGGATGCCAATCAGCCCCAGCATTTT
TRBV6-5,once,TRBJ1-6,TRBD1,CASSLGQGQFPLHF,TGTGCCAGCAGTCTCGGACAGGGACAATTTCCCCTCCACTTT
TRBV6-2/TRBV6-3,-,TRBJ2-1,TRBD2,CASSYQRGDPSSYNEQFF,TGTGCCAGCAGTTACCAGCGGGGGGACCCGAGCTCCTACAATGAGCAGTTCTTC
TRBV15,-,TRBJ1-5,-,CATSHSGGNQPQHF,TGTGCCACCAGCCACAGCGGAGGCAATCAGCCCCAGCATTTT
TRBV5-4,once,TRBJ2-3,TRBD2,CASSLRLAGRGADTQYF,TGTGCCAGCAGCTTGAGACTAGCGGGACGGGGGGCAGATACGCAGTATTTT
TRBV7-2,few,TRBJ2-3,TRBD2,CASSPQSGGYTDTQYF,TGTGCCAGCAGTCCCCAGAGCGGGGGGTACACAGATACGCAGTATTTT
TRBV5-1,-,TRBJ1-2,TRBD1,CASSLEGQGEYGYTF,TGCGCCAGCAGCTTGGAGGGACAGGGGGAGTATGGCTACACCTTC
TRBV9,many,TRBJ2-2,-,CASSYGQTGELFF,TGTGCCAGCAGCTACGGACAGACCGGGGAGCTGTTTTTT
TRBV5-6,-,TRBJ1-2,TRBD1,CASSSAGTGGNYGYTF,TGTGCCAGCAGCTCAGCCGGGACAGGGGGGAACTATGGCTACACCTTC
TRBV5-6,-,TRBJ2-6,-,CASRLGANVLTF,TGTGCCAGCCGTCTCGGGGCCAACGTCCTGACTTTC
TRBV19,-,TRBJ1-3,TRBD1,CASSVTGTGNTIYF,TGTGCCAGTAGTGTGACAGGGACTGGAAACACCATATATTTT
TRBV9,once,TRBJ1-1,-,CASSVAGSDYTEAFF,TGTGCCAGCAGCGTAGCGGGGTCGGACTACACTGAAGCTTTCTTT
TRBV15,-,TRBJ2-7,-,CATSRFQGIGEQYF,TGTGCCACCAGCAGATTTCAGGGGATCGGCGAGCAGTACTTC
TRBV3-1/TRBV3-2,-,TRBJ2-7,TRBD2,CASSLAGGPEKQYF,TGTGCCAGCAGCCTAGCGGGGGGGCCCGAGAAGCAGTACTTC
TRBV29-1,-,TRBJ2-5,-,CSVSAYQETQYF,TGCAGCGTTTCCGCGTACCAAGAGACCCAGTACTTC
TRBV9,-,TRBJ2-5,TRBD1,CASSETGIETQYF,TGTGCCAGCAGCGAGACAGGGATCGAGACCCAGTACTTC
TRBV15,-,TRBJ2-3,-,CATSRGGESDTQYF,TGTGCCACCAGCAGAGGGGGAGAATCAGATACGCAGTATTTT
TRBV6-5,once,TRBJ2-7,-,CASTAGNYEQYF,TGTGCCAGCACGGCAGGTAACTACGAGCAGTACTTC
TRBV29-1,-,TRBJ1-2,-,CSVADTGVSGYTF,TGCAGCGTTGCTGATACAGGAGTGAGTGGCTACACCTTC
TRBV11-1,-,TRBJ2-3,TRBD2,CASSQRQRESNF,TGTGCCAGCAGTCAGCGTCAGCGGGAGTCGAATTTT
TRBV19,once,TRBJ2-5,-,CASSIISGLEETQYF,TGTGCCAGTAGTATCATCTCGGGTTTGGAGGAGACCCAGTACTTC
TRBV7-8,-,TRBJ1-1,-,CASSLEMQAEAFF,TGTGCCAGCAGCTTAGAGATGCAGGCTGAAGCTTTCTTT
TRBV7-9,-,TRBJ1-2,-,CASSSTVGGTTGYTF,TGTGCCAGCAGCTCAACTGTGGGGGGGACGACCGGCTACACCTTC
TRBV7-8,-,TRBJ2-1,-,CASSLTDRGSIF,TGTGCCAGCAGCTTAACTGATCGGGGTTCGATCTTC
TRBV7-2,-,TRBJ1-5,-,CASSLVRGGRGPQHF,TGTGCCAGCAGCTTAGTAAGGGGCGGGAGAGGGCCCCAGCATTTT
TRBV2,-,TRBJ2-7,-,CASRRDGGRNEQYF,TGTGCCAGCAGGCGGGACGGGGGGCGGAACGAGCAGTACTTC
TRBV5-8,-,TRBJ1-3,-,CASSLRGNTIYF,TGTGCCAGCAGCTTGCGGGGAAACACCATATATTTT
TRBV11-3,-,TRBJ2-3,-,CASSPQASTDTQYF,TGTGCCAGCAGCCCCCAGGCTAGCACAGATACGCAGTATTTT
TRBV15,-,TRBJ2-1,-,CATSRDGTDNEQFF,TGTGCCACCAGCAGAGATGGAACAGACAATGAGCAGTTCTTC
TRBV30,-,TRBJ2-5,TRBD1,CAWTRGQETQYF,TGTGCCTGGACCAGGGGGCAAGAGACCCAGTACTTC
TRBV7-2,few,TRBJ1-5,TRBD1,CASSGQTGLNQPQHF,TGTGCCAGCAGCGGACAGACAGGGCTCAATCAGCCCCAGCATTTT
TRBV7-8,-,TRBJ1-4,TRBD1,CASSWGTGSEKLFF,TGTGCCAGCAGCTGGGGGACAGGGAGTGAAAAACTGTTTTTT
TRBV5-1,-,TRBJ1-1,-,CASSLYDPTGTEAFF,TGCGCCAGCAGCTTATACGACCCGACGGGGACTGAAGCTTTCTTT
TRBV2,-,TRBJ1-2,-,CASTSDSRNYGYTF,TGTGCCAGCACTTCGGACAGTCGGAACTATGGCTACACCTTC
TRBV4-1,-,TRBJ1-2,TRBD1,CASSRTGDSYGYTF,TGCGCCAGCAGCCGAACAGGGGATTCCTATGGCTACACCTTC
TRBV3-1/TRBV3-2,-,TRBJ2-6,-,CASSQGNPSSGANVLTF,TGTGCCAGCAGCCAAGGCAATCCGAGCTCTGGGGCCAACGTCCTGACTTTC
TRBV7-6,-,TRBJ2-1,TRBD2,CASSLALAGGYNEQFF,TGTGCCAGCAGCTTAGCGCTGGCGGGAGGGTACAATGAGCAGTTCTTC
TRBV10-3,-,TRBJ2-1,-,CAISSAIGEQFF,TGTGCCATCAGTTCTGCCATCGGTGAGCAGTTCTTC
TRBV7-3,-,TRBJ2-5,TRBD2,CASSPGLAGEETQYF,TGTGCCAGCAGCCCGGGACTAGCGGGAGAAGAGACCCAGTACTTC
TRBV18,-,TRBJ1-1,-,CASSPLTYKNTEAFF,TGTGCCAGCTCACCACTTACGTACAAGAACACTGAAGCTTTCTTT
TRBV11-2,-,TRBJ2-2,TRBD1,CASSIRTGTNTGELFF,TGTGCCAGCAGCATCCGGACAGGGACGAACACCGGGGAGCTGTTTTTT
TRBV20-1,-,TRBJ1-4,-,CSASYGEKLFF,TGCAGTGCTAGTTACGGTGAAAAACTGTTTTTT
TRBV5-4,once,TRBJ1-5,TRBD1,CASSLGQGPNQPQHF,TGTGCCAGCAGCTTGGGACAGGGGCCCAATCAGCCCCAGCATTTT
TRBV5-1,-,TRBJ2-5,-,CASSSGTPEETQYF,TGCGCCAGCAGCTCCGGGACTCCGGAGGAGACCCAGTACTTC
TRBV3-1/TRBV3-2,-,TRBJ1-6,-,CASSPTGSSYNSPLHF,TGTGCCAGCAGCCCGACAGGAAGCTCCTATAATTCACCCCTCCACTTT
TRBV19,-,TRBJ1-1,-,CASSMSGTLRNTEAFF,TGTGCCAGTAGTATGAGTGGGACTTTGAGGAACACTGAAGCTTTCTTT
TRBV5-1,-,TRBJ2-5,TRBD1,CASRPGQGGGETQYF,TGCGCCAGCAGACCGGGACAGGGCGGAGGAGAGACCCAGTACTTC